These T cell receptor beta chains were read from a single sample in a study of cytomegalovirus exposure and HLA in healthy donors. Profiled with immunoSEQ multiplex PCR; TCRdb holds only in-frame clones, not every one. This table holds under 95,000 clones, around 94% found once. Sequencing was done on a sample of PBMCs. These receptors originate from a woman between 18 and 29 years old in good health and CMV-seronegative. Each CDR3 is given without its conserved first and last residue. Each record gives: CDR3 protein, J gene, V gene, clone size. Clone size, where shown, is once, few, many, or a class for clones that have expanded.

ASSGTTGTDTQY,TRBJ2-3,TRBV10-1,.
ASSDRGPRFGEQY,TRBJ2-7,TRBV27,.
ASSPPGQGAREQY,TRBJ2-7,TRBV18,once
ASSQNIGAF,TRBJ1-1,TRBV21-1,.
ASSPKAQGSDTQY,TRBJ2-3,TRBV7-8,.
ASSEQTGAPYEQY,TRBJ2-7,TRBV5-1,.
ASSFWGDSSNTQY,TRBJ2-3,TRBV7-2,.
ASSRAREQY,TRBJ2-7,TRBV6-5,.
SVELAGGYNEQF,TRBJ2-1,TRBV29-1,.
ASSLSFAGRETQY,TRBJ2-5,TRBV27,.
ASSEGHPNYGYT,TRBJ1-2,TRBV7-9,.
ASSPRRTGEGHTEAF,TRBJ1-1,TRBV2,.
ASASWDNGQDNEKLF,TRBJ1-4,TRBV7-9,.
ASSAYRDTQY,TRBJ2-3,TRBV2,once
ASRLVTGVHEQY,TRBJ2-7,TRBV6-5,.
ASSPDSLNEQY,TRBJ2-7,TRBV5-1,.
ASSIGTGPSGYT,TRBJ1-2,TRBV19,once
ASRSDLAGGDTQY,TRBJ2-3,TRBV6-5,.
AWTFSGGADTQY,TRBJ2-3,TRBV30,.
ASSEARGLGEKLF,TRBJ1-4,TRBV6-1,.
ASSPSGLRNSPLH,TRBJ1-6,TRBV18,once
ASGQGSPSFSGNTIY,TRBJ1-3,TRBV27,once
ASSLLGQGRTEAF,TRBJ1-1,TRBV11-3,.
ASSQVGSSGNTIY,TRBJ1-3,TRBV2,.
ASSIVSPGELF,TRBJ2-2,TRBV19,.
ASSLDPGQDTEAF,TRBJ1-1,TRBV5-1,.
ASSRDRVEAF,TRBJ1-1,TRBV19,once
ASRPWASGSGETQY,TRBJ2-5,TRBV27,.
ASSLGQGARGYT,TRBJ1-2,TRBV5-4,.
ASRRDRTNTEAF,TRBJ1-1,TRBV6-1,.
ACSRGSYEQY,TRBJ2-7,TRBV30,.
ASSKGDEQY,TRBJ2-7,TRBV11-3,.
ASSLEVGPYQETQY,TRBJ2-5,TRBV11-2,.
ASSLYRDLNSPLH,TRBJ1-6,TRBV7-9,.
SVDFGSSYNEQF,TRBJ2-1,TRBV29-1,.
ASSPSQGAWSYEQY,TRBJ2-7,TRBV4-3,.
ASSGYGTGIYEQY,TRBJ2-7,TRBV7-2,.
ASSGADRVGEKLF,TRBJ1-4,TRBV11-2,.
ASSFTAGRDNEQF,TRBJ2-1,TRBV11-1,.
ASSLSTGANVLT,TRBJ2-6,TRBV5-1,.
ASSGTKLYEQY,TRBJ2-7,TRBV28,.
ASSEAKGGTDTQY,TRBJ2-3,TRBV6-1,medium-sized
ASSLAQTNTGELF,TRBJ2-2,TRBV7-9,.
AWSPHGQGRGLSNQPQH,TRBJ1-5,TRBV30,.
ASSFWASQETQY,TRBJ2-5,TRBV13,.
ASSVVGGYTDTQY,TRBJ2-3,TRBV9,.
ASSPRGGGDTEAF,TRBJ1-1,TRBV5-1,once
ASRPGGYGYT,TRBJ1-2,TRBV28,.
ASSPQGDSGNTIY,TRBJ1-3,TRBV6-5,.
ASAVTGETQY,TRBJ2-5,TRBV19,.
ASSRGQLNTEAF,TRBJ1-1,TRBV4-1,.
TSSQPGAGGQLYGYT,TRBJ1-2,TRBV1,.
ASSPSTVDRGSPLH,TRBJ1-6,TRBV7-2,few
ASSQRHRTVAGEVEQF,TRBJ2-1,TRBV4-2,.
ASSFYRGPDEQF,TRBJ2-1,TRBV7-8,once
ASSLAGTAPYEQY,TRBJ2-7,TRBV5-5,.
ASSPREAGGFDEQY,TRBJ2-7,TRBV18,.
ASSFELGSTEAF,TRBJ1-1,TRBV19,.
ASSSARGSETQY,TRBJ2-5,TRBV11-3,.
ASRPGGLETQY,TRBJ2-5,TRBV7-2,.